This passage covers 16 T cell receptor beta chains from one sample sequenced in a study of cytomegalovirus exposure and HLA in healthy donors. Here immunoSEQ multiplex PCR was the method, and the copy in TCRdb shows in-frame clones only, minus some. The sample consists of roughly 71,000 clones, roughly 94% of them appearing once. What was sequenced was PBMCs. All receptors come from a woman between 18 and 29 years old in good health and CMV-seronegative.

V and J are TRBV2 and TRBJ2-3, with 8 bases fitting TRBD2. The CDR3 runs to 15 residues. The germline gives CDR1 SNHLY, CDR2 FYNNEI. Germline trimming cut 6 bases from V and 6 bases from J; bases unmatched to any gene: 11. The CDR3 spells CASRASGFHQDTQYF. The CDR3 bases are TGTGCCAGCAGAGCTAGCGGGTTTCATCAGGATACGCAGTATTTT.

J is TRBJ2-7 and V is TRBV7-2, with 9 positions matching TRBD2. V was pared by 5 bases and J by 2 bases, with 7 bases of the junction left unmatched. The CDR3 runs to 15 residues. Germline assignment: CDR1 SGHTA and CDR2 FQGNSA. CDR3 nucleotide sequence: TGTGCCAGCAGCCCCCAGCGGGGGGTTACCTACGAGCAGTACTTC. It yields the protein CASSPQRGVTYEQYF.

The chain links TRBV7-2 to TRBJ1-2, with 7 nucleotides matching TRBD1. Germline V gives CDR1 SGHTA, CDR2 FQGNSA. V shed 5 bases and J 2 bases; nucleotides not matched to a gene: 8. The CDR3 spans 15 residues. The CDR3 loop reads CASSPRDSENYGYTF. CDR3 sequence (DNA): TGTGCCAGCAGCCCAAGGGACAGCGAAAACTATGGCTACACCTTC.

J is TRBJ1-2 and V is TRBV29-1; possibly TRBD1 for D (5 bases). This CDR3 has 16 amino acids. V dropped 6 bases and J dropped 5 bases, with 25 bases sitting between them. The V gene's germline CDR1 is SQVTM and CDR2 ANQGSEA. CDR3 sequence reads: CSVPRGKKEEVYGYTF. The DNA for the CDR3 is TGCAGCGTCCCTAGGGGAAAAAAGGAAGAAGTTTATGGCTACACCTTC.

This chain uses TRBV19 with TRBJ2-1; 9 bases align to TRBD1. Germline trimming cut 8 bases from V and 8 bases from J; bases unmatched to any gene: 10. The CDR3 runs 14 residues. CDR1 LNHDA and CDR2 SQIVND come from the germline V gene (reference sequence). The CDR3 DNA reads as TGTGCCAGTTCTCCGGGACAGGGATTTGATGAGCAGTTCTTC. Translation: CASSPGQGFDEQFF.

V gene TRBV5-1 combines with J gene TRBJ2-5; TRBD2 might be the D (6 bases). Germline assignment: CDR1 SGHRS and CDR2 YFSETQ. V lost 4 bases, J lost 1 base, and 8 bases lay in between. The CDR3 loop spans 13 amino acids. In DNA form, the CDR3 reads TGCGCCAGCAGCATCGGGAGCCAAGAGACCCAGTACTTC. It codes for CASSIGSQETQYF. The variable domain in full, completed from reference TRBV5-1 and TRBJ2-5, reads KAGVTQTPRYLIKTRGQQVTLSCSPISGHRSVSWYQQTPGQGLQFLFEYFSETQRNKGNFPGRFSGRQFSNSRSEMNVSTLELGDSALYLCASSIGSQETQYFGPGTRLLVL.

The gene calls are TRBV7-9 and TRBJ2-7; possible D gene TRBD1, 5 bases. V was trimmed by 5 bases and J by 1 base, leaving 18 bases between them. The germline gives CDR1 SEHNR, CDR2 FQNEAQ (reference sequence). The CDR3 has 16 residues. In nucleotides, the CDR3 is TGTGCCAGCAGCCCAAACCTGCAGGGCCCGTCCTACGAGCAGTACTTC. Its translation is CASSPNLQGPSYEQYF.

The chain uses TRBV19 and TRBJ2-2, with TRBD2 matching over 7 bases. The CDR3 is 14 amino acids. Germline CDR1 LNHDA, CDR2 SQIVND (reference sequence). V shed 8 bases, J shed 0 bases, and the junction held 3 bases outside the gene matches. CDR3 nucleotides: TGTGCCAGTCTACGGGGGGCGAACACCGGGGAGCTGTTTTTT. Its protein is CASLRGANTGELFF.

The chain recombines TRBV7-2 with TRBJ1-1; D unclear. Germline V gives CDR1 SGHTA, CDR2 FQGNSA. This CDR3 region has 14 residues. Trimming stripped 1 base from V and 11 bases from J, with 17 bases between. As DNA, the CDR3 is TGTGCCAGCAGCTTAGAGGCCCAGACCTCGAGGGCTTTCTTT. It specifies CASSLEAQTSRAFF.

CDR3 sequence (DNA): TGTGCCAGCAGCCCGACTTCTCCCTACAATGAGCAGTTCTTC. Encoded protein: CASSPTSPYNEQFF. The rearrangement links TRBV7-3 to TRBJ2-1; no clear D. The CDR3 contains 14 residues. V was trimmed by 5 bases and J by 2 bases, leaving 10 bases between them. CDR1 SGHTA and CDR2 FQGTGA come from the germline V gene.

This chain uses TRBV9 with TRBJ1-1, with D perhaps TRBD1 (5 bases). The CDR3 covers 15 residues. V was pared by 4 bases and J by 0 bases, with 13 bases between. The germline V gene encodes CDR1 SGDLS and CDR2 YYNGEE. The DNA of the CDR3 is TGTGCCAGCAGCTCACAGACAGTATTGAACACTGAAGCTTTCTTT. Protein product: CASSSQTVLNTEAFF.

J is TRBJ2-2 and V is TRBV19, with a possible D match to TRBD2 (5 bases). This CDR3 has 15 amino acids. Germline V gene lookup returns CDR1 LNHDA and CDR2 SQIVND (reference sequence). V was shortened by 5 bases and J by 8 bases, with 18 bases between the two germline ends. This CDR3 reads CASSPLASSGGELFF. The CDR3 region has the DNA TGTGCCAGTAGTCCCCTGGCCTCGAGCGGTGGGGAGCTGTTTTTT. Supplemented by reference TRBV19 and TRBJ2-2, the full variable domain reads DGGITQSPKYLFRKEGQNVTLSCEQNLNHDAMYWYRQDPGQGLRLIYYSQIVNDFQKGDIAEGYSVSREKKESFPLTVTSAQKNPTAFYLCASSPLASSGGELFFGEGSRLTVL.

As DNA, the CDR3 is TGTGCCACCAGCAGTCAGGGGGCGCGAACTGAAGCTTTCTTT. It translates to CATSSQGARTEAFF. The J gene is TRBJ1-1, the V gene TRBV15; 8 nucleotides align to TRBD1. CDR1 LNHNV and CDR2 YYDKDF come from the germline V gene (reference sequence). This CDR3 region has 14 residues. Germline trimming cut 3 bases from V and 5 bases from J; bases unmatched to any gene: 5.

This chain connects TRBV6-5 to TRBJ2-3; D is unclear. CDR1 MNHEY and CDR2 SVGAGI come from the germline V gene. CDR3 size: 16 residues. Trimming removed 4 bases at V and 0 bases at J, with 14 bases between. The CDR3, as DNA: TGTGCCAGCAGTTCCCCGGATCGACTTAGCACAGATACGCAGTATTTT. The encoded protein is CASSSPDRLSTDTQYF.

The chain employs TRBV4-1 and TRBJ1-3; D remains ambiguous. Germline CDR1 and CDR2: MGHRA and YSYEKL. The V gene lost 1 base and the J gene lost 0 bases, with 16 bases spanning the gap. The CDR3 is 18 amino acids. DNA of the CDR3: TGCGCCAGCAGCCAAGCTCGTTTGGCGGTGTCCTCTGGAAACACCATATATTTT. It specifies CASSQARLAVSSGNTIYF.

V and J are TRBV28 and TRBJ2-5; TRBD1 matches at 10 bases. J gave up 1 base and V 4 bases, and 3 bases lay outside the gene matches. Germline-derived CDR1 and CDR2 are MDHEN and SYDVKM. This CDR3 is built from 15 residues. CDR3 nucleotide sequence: TGTGCCAGCAGTTGGGGACAGGGGATCCAAGAGACCCAGTACTTC. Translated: CASSWGQGIQETQYF.